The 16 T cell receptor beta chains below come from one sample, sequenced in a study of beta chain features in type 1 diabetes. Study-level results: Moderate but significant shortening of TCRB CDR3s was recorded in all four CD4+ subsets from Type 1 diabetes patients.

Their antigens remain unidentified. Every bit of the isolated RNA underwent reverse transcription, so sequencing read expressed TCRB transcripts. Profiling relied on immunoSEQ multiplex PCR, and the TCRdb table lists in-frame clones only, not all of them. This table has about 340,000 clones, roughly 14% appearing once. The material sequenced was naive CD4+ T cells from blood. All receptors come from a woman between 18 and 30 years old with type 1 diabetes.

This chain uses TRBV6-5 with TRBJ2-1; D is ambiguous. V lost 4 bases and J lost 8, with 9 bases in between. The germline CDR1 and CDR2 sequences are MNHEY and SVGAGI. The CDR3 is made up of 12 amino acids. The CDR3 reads CASSSPSYEQFF. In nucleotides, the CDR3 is TGTGCCAGCAGTTCGCCTAGTTATGAGCAGTTCTTC.

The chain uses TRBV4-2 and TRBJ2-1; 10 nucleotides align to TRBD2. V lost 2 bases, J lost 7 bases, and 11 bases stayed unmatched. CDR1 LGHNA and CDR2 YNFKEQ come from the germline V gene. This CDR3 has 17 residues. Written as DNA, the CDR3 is TGTGCCAGCAGCCAAAACCTGGGACTAGCGAATCTTAATGAGCAGTTCTTC. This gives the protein CASSQNLGLANLNEQFF.

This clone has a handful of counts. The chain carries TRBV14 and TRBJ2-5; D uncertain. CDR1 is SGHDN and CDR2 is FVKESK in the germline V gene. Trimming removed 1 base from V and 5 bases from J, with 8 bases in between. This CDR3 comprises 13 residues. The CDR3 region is CASSQVSSETQYF. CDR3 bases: TGTGCCAGCAGCCAAGTTTCCTCGGAGACCCAGTACTTC.

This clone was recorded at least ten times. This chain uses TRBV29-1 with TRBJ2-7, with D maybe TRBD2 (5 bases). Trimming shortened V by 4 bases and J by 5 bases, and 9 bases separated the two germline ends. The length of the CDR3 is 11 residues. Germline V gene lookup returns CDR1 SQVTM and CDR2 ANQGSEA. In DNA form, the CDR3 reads TGCAGCGTTGGTACCGGGGACGAGCAGTACTTC. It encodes CSVGTGDEQYF.

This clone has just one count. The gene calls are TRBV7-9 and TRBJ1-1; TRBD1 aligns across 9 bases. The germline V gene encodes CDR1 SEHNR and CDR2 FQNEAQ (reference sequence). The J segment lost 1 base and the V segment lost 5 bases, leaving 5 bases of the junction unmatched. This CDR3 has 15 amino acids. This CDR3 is CASSAPGQGNTEAFF. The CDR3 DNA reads TGTGCCAGCAGCGCTCCGGGACAGGGGAACACTGAAGCTTTCTTT.

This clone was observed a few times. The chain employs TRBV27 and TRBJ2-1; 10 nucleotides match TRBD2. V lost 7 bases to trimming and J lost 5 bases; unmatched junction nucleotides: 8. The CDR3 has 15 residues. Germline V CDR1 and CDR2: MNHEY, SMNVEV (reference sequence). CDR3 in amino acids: CASTRDSGGDNEQFF. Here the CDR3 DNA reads TGTGCCAGCACCCGCGACAGCGGGGGGGACAATGAGCAGTTCTTC.

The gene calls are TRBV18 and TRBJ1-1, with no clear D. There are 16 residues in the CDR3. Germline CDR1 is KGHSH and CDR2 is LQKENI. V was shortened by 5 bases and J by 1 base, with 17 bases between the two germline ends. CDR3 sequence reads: CASSSQRRDPNTEAFF. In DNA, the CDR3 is TGTGCCAGCTCATCTCAAAGGAGGGATCCGAACACTGAAGCTTTCTTT. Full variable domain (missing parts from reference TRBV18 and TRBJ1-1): NAGVMQNPRHLVRRRGQEARLRCSPMKGHSHVYWYRQLPEEGLKFMVYLQKENIIDESGMPKERFSAEFPKEGPSILRIQQVVRGDSAAYFCASSSQRRDPNTEAFFGQGTRLTVV.

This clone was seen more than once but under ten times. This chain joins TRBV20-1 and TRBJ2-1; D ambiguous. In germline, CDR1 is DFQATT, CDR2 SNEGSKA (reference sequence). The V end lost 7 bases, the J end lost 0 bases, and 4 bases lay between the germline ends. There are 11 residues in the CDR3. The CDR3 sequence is CSGLSYNEQFF. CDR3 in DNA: TGCAGTGGGCTCTCCTACAATGAGCAGTTCTTC.

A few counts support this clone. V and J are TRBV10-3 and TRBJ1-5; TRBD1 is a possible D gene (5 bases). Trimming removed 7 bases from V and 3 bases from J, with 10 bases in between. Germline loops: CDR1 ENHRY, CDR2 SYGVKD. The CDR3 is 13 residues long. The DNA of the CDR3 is TGTGCCATCACGGGGGATCTCAATCAGCCCCAGCATTTT. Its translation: CAITGDLNQPQHF.

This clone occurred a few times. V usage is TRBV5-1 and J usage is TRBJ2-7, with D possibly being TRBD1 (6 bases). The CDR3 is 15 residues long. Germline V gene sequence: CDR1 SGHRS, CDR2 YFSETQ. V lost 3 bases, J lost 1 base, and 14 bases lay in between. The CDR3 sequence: CASSSGHPQSYEQYF. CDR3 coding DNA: TGCGCCAGCAGCTCGGGACACCCTCAGTCCTACGAGCAGTACTTC.

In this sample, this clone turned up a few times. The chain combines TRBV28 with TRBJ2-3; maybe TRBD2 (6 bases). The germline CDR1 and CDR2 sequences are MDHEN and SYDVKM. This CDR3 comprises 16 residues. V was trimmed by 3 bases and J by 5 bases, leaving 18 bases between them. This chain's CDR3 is CASSFGGAVQIDTQYF. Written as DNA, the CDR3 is TGTGCCAGCAGTTTCGGAGGGGCCGTGCAGATAGATACGCAGTATTTT.

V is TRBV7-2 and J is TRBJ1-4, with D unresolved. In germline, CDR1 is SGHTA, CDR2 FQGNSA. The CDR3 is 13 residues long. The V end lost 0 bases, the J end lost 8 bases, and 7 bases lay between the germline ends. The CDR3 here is CASSLAFREKLFF. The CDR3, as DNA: TGTGCCAGCAGCTTAGCGTTCCGGGAAAAACTGTTTTTT.

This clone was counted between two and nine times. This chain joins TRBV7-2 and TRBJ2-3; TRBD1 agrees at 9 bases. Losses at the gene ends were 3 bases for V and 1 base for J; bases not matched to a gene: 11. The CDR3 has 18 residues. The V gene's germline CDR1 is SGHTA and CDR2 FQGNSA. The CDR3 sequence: CASSFRLIRTGGTDTQYF. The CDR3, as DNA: TGTGCCAGCAGCTTTCGACTAATTCGGACAGGGGGCACAGATACGCAGTATTTT. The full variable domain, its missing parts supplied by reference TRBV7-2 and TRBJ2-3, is GAGVSQSPSNKVTEKGKDVELRCDPISGHTALYWYRQSLGQGLEFLIYFQGNSAPDKSGLPSDRFSAERTGGSVSTLTIQRTQQEDSAVYLCASSFRLIRTGGTDTQYFGPGTRLTVL.

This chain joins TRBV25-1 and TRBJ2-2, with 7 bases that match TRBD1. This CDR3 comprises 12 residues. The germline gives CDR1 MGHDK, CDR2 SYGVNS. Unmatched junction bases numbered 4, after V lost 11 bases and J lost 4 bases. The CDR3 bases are TGTGCCCTCGAGGGGGCCACCGGGGAGCTGTTTTTT. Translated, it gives CALEGATGELFF.

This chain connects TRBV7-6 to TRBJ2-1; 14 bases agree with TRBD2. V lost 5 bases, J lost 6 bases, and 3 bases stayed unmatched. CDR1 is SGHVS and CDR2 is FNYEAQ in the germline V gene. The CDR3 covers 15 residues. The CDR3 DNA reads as TGTGCCAGCAGCCTCGGACTAGCGGGAGGCAATGAGCAGTTCTTC. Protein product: CASSLGLAGGNEQFF. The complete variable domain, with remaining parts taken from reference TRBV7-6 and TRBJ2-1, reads GAGVSQSPRYKVTKRGQDVALRCDPISGHVSLYWYRQALGQGPEFLTYFNYEAQQDKSGLPNDRFSAERPEGSISTLTIQRTEQRDSAMYRCASSLGLAGGNEQFFGPGTRLTVL.

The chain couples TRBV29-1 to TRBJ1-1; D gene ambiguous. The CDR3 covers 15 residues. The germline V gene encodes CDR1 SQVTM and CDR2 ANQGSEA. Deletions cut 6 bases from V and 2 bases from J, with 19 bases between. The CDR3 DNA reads TGCAGCGTGAGACTCCGCCTAACAAGTAACACTGAAGCTTTCTTT. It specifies CSVRLRLTSNTEAFF.